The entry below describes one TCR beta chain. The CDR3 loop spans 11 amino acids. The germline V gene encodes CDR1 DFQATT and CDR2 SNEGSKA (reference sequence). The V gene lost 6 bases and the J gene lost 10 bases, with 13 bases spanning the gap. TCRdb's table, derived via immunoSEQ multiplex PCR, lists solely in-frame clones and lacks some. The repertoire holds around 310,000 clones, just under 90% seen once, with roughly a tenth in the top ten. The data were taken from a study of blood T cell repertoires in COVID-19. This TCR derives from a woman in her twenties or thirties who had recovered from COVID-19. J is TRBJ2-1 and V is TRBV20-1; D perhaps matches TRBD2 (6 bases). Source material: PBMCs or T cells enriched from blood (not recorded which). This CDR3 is CSAKKGGEQFF. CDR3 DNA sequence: TGCAGTGCCAAAAAAGGAGGGGAGCAGTTCTTC.